Only a few counts were recorded for the clone carrying this TCR beta chain. This specimen comes from a study of T cell changes during pregnancy in multiple sclerosis. Libraries were prepared by immunoSEQ multiplex PCR; TCRdb keeps only in-frame clonotypes and omits some of them. This table holds over 60,000 clones, 90% to 95% found once. This CDR3 has 14 amino acids. Germline assignment: CDR1 SGHTA and CDR2 FQGTGA. The V and J ends lost 2 bases and 2 bases respectively, with 10 bases between them. The chain is built from TRBV7-3 and TRBJ2-7; D is possibly TRBD1 (6 bases). The clonotype originates from a female donor in good health, enrolled as a control in a pregnancy study. The source material was CD4+ T cells from peripheral blood mononuclear cells, sampled in the third trimester of pregnancy. The CDR3 coding sequence is TGTGCCAGCAGCTTATCAGGGGAGCCCTACGAGCAGTACTTC. The encoded protein is CASSLSGEPYEQYF.